These T cell receptor beta chains were read from a single sample in a study of cytotoxic CD8 clonotypes in ibrutinib-treated CLL. Assay used: immunoSEQ multiplex PCR; TCRdb lists only in-frame clones, some missing. The sample records fewer than 90,000 clones, about 63% being singletons. Specimen: PBMCs, collected after 12 months of ibrutinib treatment. The source is a human donor with chronic lymphocytic leukemia. Both conserved end residues are trimmed from each CDR3. Some rows have no size entry. The others give once, few or many, or a class for an expanded clone.

v_gene	abundance	j_gene	CDR3aa
TRBV7-8	.	TRBJ2-3	ASSARTSGATDTQY
TRBV6-5	few	TRBJ2-7	ASRRGTVSYEQY
TRBV28	.	TRBJ1-1	ASSPPHSYTEAF
TRBV5-4	.	TRBJ1-4	ASSGQGNEKLF
TRBV2	.	TRBJ1-1	ASRVQADTEAF
TRBV6-1	.	TRBJ1-1	ASLQGGVTEAF
TRBV5-1	.	TRBJ2-2	ASSLWTGKINTGELF
TRBV11-2	.	TRBJ2-3	ASSLGSPADTQY
TRBV4-3	.	TRBJ1-2	ASSQVGSNYGYT
TRBV11-2	.	TRBJ2-3	ASSLVGGTDTQY
TRBV6-4	few	TRBJ2-1	ASSDSTQYNEQF
TRBV10-1	once	TRBJ2-3	ASSLKGGADTQY
TRBV19	few	TRBJ2-1	ASSIEGGGYNEQF
TRBV7-3	.	TRBJ1-4	ASSRGGTNEKLF
TRBV7-2	.	TRBJ2-7	ASSLAQGQGALLGYEQY
TRBV6-6	.	TRBJ2-3	ASSYSSADTQY
TRBV11-2	few	TRBJ2-2	ASSELAGVGELF
TRBV4-3	.	TRBJ1-2	ASSQVGGAAYGYT
TRBV18	.	TRBJ1-5	ASSGDSDQPQH
TRBV9	.	TRBJ2-7	ASSVAVDGYEQY
TRBV21-1	.	TRBJ2-6	ASSTNGIQGADPGANVLT
TRBV7-9	.	TRBJ2-1	ASSLVVEQF
TRBV7-9	.	TRBJ1-1	ASNEPNTEAF
TRBV10-3	few	TRBJ1-2	AISNDRSYGYT
TRBV11-2	few	TRBJ2-3	ASSLGQGRDTQY
TRBV6-9	.	TRBJ2-7	ASSSPGQGAYEQY
TRBV9	.	TRBJ2-2	ASSPTANTGELF